This T cell receptor (beta chain) was identified during a study of cytomegalovirus exposure and HLA in healthy donors (dated by TCRdb to about 2017). Context from the whole study: An earlier analysis of 587 of the donors reported about 250 Gb of sequence data and approximately 110 million unique TCR beta sequences from some 180 million T cells. Around 300 gigabases of sequencing data and approximately 85 million unique TCR sequences were included in an early release covering 550 to 650 HLA-typed donors. Among the approximately 430 genotyped donors, about 85% belonged to the genetic ancestry cluster associated with self-reported Caucasian donors. The study aimed to test whether signatures of past pathogen exposure could be identified by cataloging public T cell receptors. The study profiled the T cell repertoires of some 610 subjects by immunosequencing and related them to cytomegalovirus serostatus. Besides the first cohort of some 670 subjects, a separate validation cohort made up of over 100 different subjects was used. To predict cytomegalovirus infection status, the study combined high-throughput TCR immunosequencing, statistical association of individual TCRs with disease status, and machine learning. A later analysis re-examined previously published TCR beta repertoires from 500 to 700 donors and added high-resolution HLA genotyping to investigate patterns of TCR occurrence. In the later analysis, no new phenotypic data were used to find candidate immune exposures; instead, reliance was placed on TCR beta sequences and their occurrence across donors. An earlier analysis of some 600 of the donors applied high-throughput TCR beta sequencing to assess whether each TCR beta V gene segment acted as functional or pseudogenic. Donor age, sex, ethnicity and CMV serostatus were collected together with the repertoire data. A later genetic analysis used genome-wide SNP genotypes for 398 of the 666 donors, treating that subset as a discovery cohort. All discovery cohort repertoires had been generated using a single sequencing platform. HLA typing covered class I and class II loci at four-digit resolution. The number of donors typed differed by locus, with about 629-630 for A, B, C, DRB1 and DQB1, around 560 for DQA1, 600 to 610 for DPA1, and 472 for DPB1. About five DR-DQ haplotypes were treated as single units for association and clustering because of strong linkage in the cohort. Across some 400 genotyped donors of the cohort, an average of approximately 240,000 unique TCR beta nucleotide sequences per donor were sequenced, and 15% to 20% of those sequences were non-productive. Overall study results and their limits: When HLA alleles, especially DR and DQ, strongly co-occurred, attributing TCR associations to individual alleles was difficult. CMV serostatus was the only immune exposure information available for the cohort. Correlated functional status among segregating V segments might reflect linkage disequilibrium, but an unknown experimental factor could not be ruled out. A cluster of highly shared sequence variants was judged likely to represent a technical artifact of the sequencing pipeline. Across donors, most TCR sequences were observed very rarely, whereas some public TCRs were present in many individuals. Specific HLA alleles were associated with over 15,000 TCR beta sequences at a false discovery rate of 0.05 in a later analysis. The classifier was reported to diagnose cytomegalovirus status with high specificity and sensitivity in both the original cohort and the validation cohort. Over 15 rarely observed V segments, including chromosome 9 orphons, were excluded from the earlier analysis of a few hundred of the donors because counts were too low. Compared with the roughly 600-donor mean, donors in an Asian-associated ancestry cluster had fewer N-insertions in productive TCRs, according to a later genetic analysis. An earlier analysis of approximately 570 of the donors showed that most TCR beta V segments appeared in productive rearrangements either about 87% or about 30% of the time, which broadly matched IMGT annotations. Because HLA typing was unavailable for some donors at each locus, only the typed subset was used in association tests. In a later analysis, HLA-associated TCR beta chains showed more clonal expansion and lower generation probabilities than non-associated chains that were equally common. Only TCR beta chains were sequenced in this cohort, and the absence of alpha or paired-chain data limited detectable features. Roughly uniform sequencing depth across donors was assumed in presence/absence analyses, although this assumption may not hold. In the study, about 150 TCR beta chains were listed as associated with cytomegalovirus. A few of the identified cytomegalovirus-associated TCR beta chains were confirmed in vitro to be specific for cytomegalovirus antigens. In a later genetic analysis, a missense DCLRE1C variant was associated with V-gene and J-gene trimming of TCR beta chains, and the association was replicated in an independent cohort. According to a later analysis, parvovirus B19, influenza, CMV and Epstein-Barr virus appeared linked to several top co-occurrence clusters. A further reported finding was that TCR beta sequences accurately predicted the HLA-A and HLA-B alleles for most subjects in the first cohort. The authors suggested that the approach could potentially be generalized to other disease states and immunological phenotypes. According to a later analysis, TCR association rates differed among HLA loci, with DRB1 alleles showing the most associated TCRs and HLA-C alleles showing the fewest. According to a later analysis, most CMV-associated TCR beta chains appeared to be HLA-restricted, and the HLA associations seemed to be driven largely by CMV exposure.

Library prep was done by the immunoSEQ multiplex PCR assay. The multiplex PCR relied on a mix of 60 forward primers for TCR Vbeta segments and 13 reverse primers for TCR Jbeta segments. The CDR3 region of rearranged TCR beta genes was amplified from genomic DNA with a multiplex PCR assay. The Illumina HiSeq System was used to sequence the amplified TCR beta libraries as 87-base-pair reads. On the study's bioinformatics: A later analysis counted 75 million to 100 million unique TCR beta chains across the 650 to 700 repertoires, and around 9.9 million of these chains were shared by at least two donors. Raw reads were error-corrected and collapsed into unique sequences with a nearest-neighbor algorithm that merged closely related sequences to remove PCR and sequencing errors. Alignment of CDR3 sequences to IMGT reference sequences was used to assign V, D and J gene segments. For a sequence to be retained, a match of at least six nucleotides to both a V gene segment and a J gene segment was required. A rearrangement was called productive if the CDR3 had no stop codons and remained in frame with V and J, and every other rearrangement was called non-productive. Following IMGT convention, CDR3 was defined as the stretch from the second conserved V-encoded cysteine up to the conserved J-encoded phenylalanine. In an earlier analysis of 587 of the donors, sequences lacking an unambiguous match to a single V gene segment were excluded. An earlier analysis of 587 of the donors called V segments functional above 56.7% productive rearrangements and segregating when the between-donor standard deviation exceeded 5%. A statistical classification framework was developed to diagnose cytomegalovirus status using the catalog of TCR beta chain sequences. In a later analysis, TCR nucleotide sequences were compared against IMGT/GENE-DB human TR gene sequences so that V and J genes could be assigned. A later analysis assigned CDR3 sequences and most-parsimonious VDJ recombination scenarios with the TCRdist pipeline. In a later analysis, each TCR beta chain was defined by its CDR3 amino acid sequence together with its V-gene family, and reads without a unique V-gene family were excluded. As a way to deal with suspected cross-contamination and a sequencing artifact, a later analysis dropped roughly 620 nucleotide sequences that were highly shared and had low generation probability. In a later analysis, a clonal expansion index for each public chain was calculated from normalized within-repertoire ranks of inferred template counts. A later analysis computed generation probabilities with a VDJ recombination model fitted to out-of-frame rearrangements, and checked the results against IGoR. A later analysis scored TCR-TCR, TCR-HLA and TCR-CMV co-occurrence with hypergeometric tests, applying a repertoire-size bias correction to TCR pairs. A later analysis estimated false discovery rates by permuting HLA or CMV assignments 20 times. In a later analysis, co-occurring TCRs were grouped with DBSCAN, and TCRdist sequence similarity was added when clustering was performed within HLA-allele-positive subsets. For co-occurrence clustering, repertoires with fewer than 30,000 or more than 120,000 public chains were excluded, along with five repertoires with anomalous nucleotide sharing. Sourced from immuneACCESS, this table was stored by TCRdb with only in-frame sequences that have V and J called. A share of the clones is absent; for the studies checked, an unresolved V gene accounts for under half, and the remainder has no known explanation. V and J calls and clone size are as listed in that table; D and trimming were resolved from the DNA. Recorded for this sample are roughly 130,000 clones; approximately 79% of them occurred a single time. The biggest ten clones account for 8.8% of the sample.

The cohort comprised fewer than 750 healthy bone marrow donors. All cohort members were sampled while nominally healthy, although unrecorded immune exposures were likely present. The donor tested CMV seropositive and was one of the 289 seropositive cohort members. A peripheral blood sample was provided by each donor, and peripheral blood mononuclear cells were used for TCR beta sequencing. Genomic DNA extraction from the blood cell samples was performed with the Qiagen DNeasy Blood Extraction Kit. For this clone: Which antigen it targets is not known. There are no base qualities to consult, and no much larger clone falls within one base. In the same sample, other DNA sequences code for this CDR3.

The clonotype was recovered from a woman in her 50s in good health and CMV-seropositive. The specimen was PBMCs.

The CDR3 amino acid sequence is: CASSSLAEDTQYF. The DNA reads as follows: TGCGCCAGCAGCTCCTTAGCGGAAGATACGCAGTATTTT. The V gene is TRBV5-1 and the J gene is TRBJ2-3; a tentative D match to TRBD2 spans 6 bases. Spanning cysteine to phenylalanine, the CDR3 consists of 13 amino acids. Only the CDR3 portion is preserved as DNA: 39 bases, with reading frame beginning at the first base. Taken from the germline V gene, the CDR1 and CDR2 loops are SGHRS and YFSETQ. V is reduced by 3 bases and J by 5 bases, leaving a spacing of 10 bases between them. When the CDR3 is completed using the reference TRBV5-1 and TRBJ2-3 genes on either side, the full variable domain is KAGVTQTPRYLIKTRGQQVTLSCSPISGHRSVSWYQQTPGQGLQFLFEYFSETQRNKGNFPGRFSGRQFSNSRSEMNVSTLELGDSALYLCASSSLAEDTQYFGPGTRLTVL.